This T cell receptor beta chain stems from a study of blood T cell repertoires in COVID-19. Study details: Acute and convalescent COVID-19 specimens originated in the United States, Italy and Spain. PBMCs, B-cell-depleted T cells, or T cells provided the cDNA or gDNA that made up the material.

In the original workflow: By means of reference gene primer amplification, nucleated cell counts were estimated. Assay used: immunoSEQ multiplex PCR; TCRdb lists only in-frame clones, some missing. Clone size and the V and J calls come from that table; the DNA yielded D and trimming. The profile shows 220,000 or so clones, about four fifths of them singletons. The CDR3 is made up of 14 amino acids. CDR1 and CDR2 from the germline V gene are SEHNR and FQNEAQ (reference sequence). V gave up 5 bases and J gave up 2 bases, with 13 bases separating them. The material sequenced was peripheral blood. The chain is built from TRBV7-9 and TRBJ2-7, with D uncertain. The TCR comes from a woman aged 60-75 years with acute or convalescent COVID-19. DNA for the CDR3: TGTGCCAGCAGCCCCCTAGGCGGTACCTACGAGCAGTACTTC. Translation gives CASSPLGGTYEQYF.